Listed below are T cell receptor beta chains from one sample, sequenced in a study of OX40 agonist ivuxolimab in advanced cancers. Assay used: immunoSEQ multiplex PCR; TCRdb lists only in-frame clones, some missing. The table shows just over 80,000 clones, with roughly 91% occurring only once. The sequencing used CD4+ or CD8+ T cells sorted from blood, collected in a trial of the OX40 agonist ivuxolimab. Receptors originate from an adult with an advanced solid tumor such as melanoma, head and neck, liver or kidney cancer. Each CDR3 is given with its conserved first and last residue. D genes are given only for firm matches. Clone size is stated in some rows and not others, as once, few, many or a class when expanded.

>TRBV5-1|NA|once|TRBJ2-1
CASSLAGPPRGDEQFF
TGCGCCAGCAGCTTGGCAGGGCCCCCCCGCGGCGATGAGCAGTTCTTC
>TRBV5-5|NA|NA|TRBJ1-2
CASSLQTGSEGYTF
TGTGCCAGCAGCCTACAAACAGGGTCAGAAGGCTACACCTTC
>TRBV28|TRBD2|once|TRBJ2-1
CASSPTSGNNEQFF
TGTGCCAGCAGTCCCACTAGCGGTAACAATGAGCAGTTCTTC
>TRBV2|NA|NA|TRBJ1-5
CASSETLAFSNQPQHF
TGTGCCAGCAGTGAAACACTAGCCTTTAGCAATCAGCCCCAGCATTTT
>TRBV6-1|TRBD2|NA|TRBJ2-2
CASRATSGTAGELFF
TGTGCCAGCAGGGCGACTAGCGGGACGGCCGGGGAGCTGTTTTTT
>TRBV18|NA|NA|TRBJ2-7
CASSLDVGRGEQYF
TGTGCCAGCTCCCTGGATGTGGGCCGGGGGGAGCAGTACTTC
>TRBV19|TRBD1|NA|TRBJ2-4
CASSISGTGGKNIQYF
TGTGCCAGTAGTATTTCCGGGACAGGGGGCAAAAACATTCAGTACTTC
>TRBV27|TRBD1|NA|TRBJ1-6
CASSPSHYRGESYNSPLHF
TGTGCCAGCAGCCCGTCCCATTACAGGGGGGAATCCTATAATTCACCCCTCCACTTT
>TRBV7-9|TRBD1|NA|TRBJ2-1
CASSFDRGRSEQFF
TGTGCCAGCAGCTTCGACAGGGGGCGATCTGAGCAGTTCTTC
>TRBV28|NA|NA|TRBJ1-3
CASIQGGSGNTIYF
TGTGCCAGCATCCAAGGGGGGTCTGGAAACACCATATATTTT
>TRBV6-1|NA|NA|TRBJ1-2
CASTKKMGGGYTF
TGTGCCAGCACCAAAAAGATGGGGGGTGGCTACACCTTC
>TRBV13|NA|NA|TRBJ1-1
CASSSRGSTEAFF
TGTGCCAGCAGCTCCAGGGGTTCCACTGAAGCTTTCTTT
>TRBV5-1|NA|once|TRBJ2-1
CASSSGGSHNEQFF
TGCGCCAGCAGCTCAGGCGGTTCCCACAATGAGCAGTTCTTC
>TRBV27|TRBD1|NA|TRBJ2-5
CASSRTRTGGPSPETQYF
TGTGCCAGCAGTCGGACCCGGACAGGGGGCCCTTCACCCGAGACCCAGTACTTC
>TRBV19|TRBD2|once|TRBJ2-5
CASNPRTSGGQETQYF
TGTGCCAGTAACCCACGGACTAGCGGGGGACAAGAGACCCAGTACTTC
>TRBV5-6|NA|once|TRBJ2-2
CASSLSAGELFF
TGTGCCAGCAGCTTGTCTGCCGGGGAGCTGTTTTTT
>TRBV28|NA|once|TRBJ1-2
CASSLSWGGYTF
TGTGCCAGCAGTTTATCGTGGGGTGGCTACACCTTC
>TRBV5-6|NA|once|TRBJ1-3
CASSFQAGSGNTIYF
TGTGCCAGCAGCTTTCAGGCAGGCTCTGGAAACACCATATATTTT
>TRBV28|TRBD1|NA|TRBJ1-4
CASNHGTRGQNEKLFF
TGTGCCAGCAATCATGGGACCAGGGGGCAAAATGAAAAACTGTTTTTT
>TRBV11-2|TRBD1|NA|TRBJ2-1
CASSPVRGHNYEQFF
TGTGCCAGCAGCCCCGTTAGGGGGCATAATTATGAGCAGTTCTTC
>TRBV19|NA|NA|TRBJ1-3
CASSIDGLYSGNTIYF
TGTGCCAGTAGTATAGACGGACTCTACTCTGGAAACACCATATATTTT
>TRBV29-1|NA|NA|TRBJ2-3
CSVEDPGRNTGPDTQYF
TGCAGCGTTGAAGACCCGGGAAGGAATACAGGGCCAGATACGCAGTATTTT
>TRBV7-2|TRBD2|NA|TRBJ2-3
CASSLSGGSITDTQYF
TGTGCCAGCTCCCTTAGCGGGGGCTCAATCACAGATACGCAGTATTTT
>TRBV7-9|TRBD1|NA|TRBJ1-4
CASSFGDRDNEKLFF
TGTGCCAGCAGCTTTGGGGACAGGGATAATGAAAAACTGTTTTTT
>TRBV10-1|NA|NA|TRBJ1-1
CASSEGANTEAFF
TGCGCCAGCAGTGAAGGAGCGAACACTGAAGCTTTCTTT
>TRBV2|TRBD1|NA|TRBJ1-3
CASSETQGAPGNTIYF
TGTGCCAGCAGTGAAACGCAGGGGGCGCCTGGAAACACCATATATTTT
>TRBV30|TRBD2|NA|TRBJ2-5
CAKFNAGVNQETQYF
TGTGCCAAATTCAATGCGGGGGTCAATCAAGAGACCCAGTACTTC
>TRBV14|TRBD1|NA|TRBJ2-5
CASSQLGGQGWKTQYF
TGTGCCAGCAGCCAACTTGGGGGACAGGGGTGGAAGACCCAGTACTTC
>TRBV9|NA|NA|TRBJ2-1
CASSLDWVGEDEQFF
TGTGCCAGCAGCCTGGACTGGGTTGGGGAGGATGAGCAGTTCTTC
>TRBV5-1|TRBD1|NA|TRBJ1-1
CASTPGGEKNTEAFF
TGCGCCAGCACCCCAGGGGGCGAGAAGAACACTGAAGCTTTCTTT
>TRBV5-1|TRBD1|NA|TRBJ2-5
CASSPGPGQQETQYF
TGCGCCAGCAGCCCAGGACCGGGACAGCAAGAGACCCAGTACTTC
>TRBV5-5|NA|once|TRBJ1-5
CASSLAGLSSNQPQHF
TGTGCCAGCAGCTTGGCCGGCCTATCTTCCAATCAGCCCCAGCATTTT
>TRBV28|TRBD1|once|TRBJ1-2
CASRDGTGFYGYTF
TGTGCCAGCAGGGACGGGACAGGGTTCTATGGCTACACCTTC
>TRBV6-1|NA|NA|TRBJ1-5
CASSPDWSNQPQHF
TGTGCCAGCAGTCCGGACTGGAGCAATCAGCCCCAGCATTTT